This T cell receptor beta chain was obtained from a study of blood T cells in healthy people across ages. A second about 7 to 12 cycle PCR used barcoded and J-beta primers. TCRdb reanalysed the 5' RACE reads using MiXCR and keeps one entry per CDR3 protein. This sample has some 1 million distinct CDR3 sequences; 45% occur once, and the top ten carry approximately 17%. Unmatched junction bases numbered 10, after V lost 3 bases and J lost 5 bases. This CDR3 comprises 16 residues. In germline, CDR1 is DFQATT, CDR2 SNEGSKA (reference sequence). The origin of this receptor is a woman in her sixties or seventies in good health. The rearrangement links TRBV20-1 to TRBJ2-3, with 11 bases aligning to TRBD2. Sequencing was performed on blood. The CDR3, as DNA: TGCAGTGCTAGGGCTAAACTAGCGGGAGTCGGAGATACGCAGTATTTT. This translates into CSARAKLAGVGDTQYF.